The 19 T cell receptor beta chains listed next were all sequenced from one sample in a study of PD-1 blockade in classical Hodgkin lymphoma. Time point defined: cycle 4 day 1 (C4D1), after about 6 weeks of nivolumab. All patients relapsed after autologous stem cell transplantation, and brentuximab vedotin exposure varied. Clones were read by immunoSEQ multiplex PCR, and TCRdb kept only the in-frame ones, dropping some. The sample shows around 100,000 clones, around nine tenths of them seen only once. The input for sequencing was peripheral blood mononuclear cells (PBMCs), taken before the fourth cycle of nivolumab. These receptors all come from a human donor with classical Hodgkin lymphoma.

The chain carries TRBV6-1 and TRBJ2-2; D gene unclear. Germline V gives CDR1 MNHNS, CDR2 SASEGT. CDR3 length equals 16 residues. Trimming stripped 0 bases from V and 4 bases from J, with 12 bases between. CDR3 coding DNA: TGTGCCAGCAGTGAAGCTGATGTAGTTTTCACCGGGGAGCTGTTTTTT. Residues: CASSEADVVFTGELFF.

The chain has TRBV30 and TRBJ2-5; 10 bases map to TRBD1. CDR1 GTSNPN and CDR2 SVGIG come from the germline V gene (reference sequence). The CDR3 consists of 13 residues. V shed 3 bases, J shed 6 bases, and the junction held 4 bases outside the gene matches. In DNA form, the CDR3 reads TGTGCCTGGAGGGGGACAGGGGCGAAGACCCAGTACTTC. Protein sequence: CAWRGTGAKTQYF.

This rearrangement joins TRBV30 to TRBJ2-3; a possible D gene is TRBD1 (6 bases). CDR1 is GTSNPN and CDR2 is SVGIG in the germline V gene (reference sequence). Trimming removed 1 base from V and 3 bases from J, with 14 bases in between. This CDR3 has 15 amino acids. This CDR3 reads CAWSAWGPQTDTQYF. The CDR3 nucleotides are TGTGCCTGGAGTGCGTGGGGGCCACAGACAGATACGCAGTATTTT.

This clone was observed a handful of times. This chain connects TRBV27 to TRBJ2-7; D is ambiguous. The CDR3 has 13 amino acids. Trimming cost V 0 bases and J 6 bases, with 9 bases left between them. Looked up from germline, CDR1 is MNHEY and CDR2 is SMNVEV (reference sequence). The DNA of the CDR3 is TGTGCCAGCAGTTTATCTCTCGGGCTCGAGCAGTACTTC. As protein: CASSLSLGLEQYF.

The chain couples TRBV28 to TRBJ1-2; tentative D call: TRBD1 (5 bases). The CDR3 runs 16 residues. With 5 bases removed from V and 0 bases from J, the gap between germline ends came to 16 bases. CDR1 and CDR2 from the germline V gene are MDHEN and SYDVKM. Here the CDR3 reads CASSLHPDISNYGYTF. The CDR3 region has the DNA TGTGCCAGCAGTCTCCACCCGGACATCTCTAACTATGGCTACACCTTC.

This chain uses TRBV4-1 with TRBJ2-3, with TRBD2 matching 8 bases. CDR1 and CDR2 (germline): MGHRA, YSYEKL. The CDR3 length is 17 residues. The trim removed 0 bases at V and 2 bases at J, leaving 7 bases unmatched. CDR3 nucleotide sequence: TGCGCCAGCAGCCAAGAATCGCGGGGGGCCCTCACAGATACGCAGTATTTT. This encodes CASSQESRGALTDTQYF.

This chain joins TRBV6-5 and TRBJ2-7; TRBD1 aligns across 7 bases. CDR3 length: 14 amino acids. With 2 bases clipped from V and 2 bases from J, the junction kept 3 bases outside the gene matches. Germline assignment: CDR1 MNHEY and CDR2 SVGAGI. CDR3 sequence reads: CASSYGGQTYEQYF. Here the CDR3 DNA reads TGTGCCAGCAGTTACGGGGGACAGACCTACGAGCAGTACTTC.

CDR3 residues: CASSLGASAGWQYF. As DNA, the CDR3 is TGTGCCAGCAGTCTCGGGGCCTCGGCGGGCTGGCAGTACTTC. This chain links TRBV7-2 with TRBJ2-7, with D perhaps being TRBD1 or TRBD2 (5 bases each). The CDR3 spans 14 residues. V was clipped by 6 bases and J by 9 bases, with 21 bases between them. Germline V CDR1 and CDR2: SGHTA, FQGNSA.

CDR3 in amino acids: CASSLGLAGPYEQYF. The CDR3 DNA is TGTGCCAGTAGTCTTGGACTAGCGGGGCCCTACGAGCAGTACTTC. V is TRBV19 and J is TRBJ2-7; 12 bases map to TRBD2. J gave up 2 bases and V 5 bases, and 4 bases lay outside the gene matches. Germline loops: CDR1 LNHDA, CDR2 SQIVND (reference sequence). The CDR3 has 15 amino acids.

This clone was recorded only once. J is TRBJ2-3 and V is TRBV4-3; D unclear. The V gene lost 0 bases and the J gene lost 2 bases, with 6 bases spanning the gap. Per the germline V gene, CDR1 is LGHNA and CDR2 is YSLEER. The CDR3 runs to 14 residues. CDR3 in DNA: TGCGCCAGCAGCCAAGATTGGACCACAGATACGCAGTATTTT. Its translation is CASSQDWTTDTQYF.

In its sample, this clone was seen once. The rearrangement joins TRBV6-5 to TRBJ2-1; D perhaps matches TRBD2 (6 bases). With 6 bases removed from V and 1 base from J, the gap between germline ends came to 13 bases. The CDR3 extends over 15 amino acids. Germline CDR1 reads MNHEY; CDR2 reads SVGAGI. CDR3 in DNA: TGTGCCAGCAGCCTAGCGTTAGGTTCCTACAATGAGCAGTTCTTC. It specifies CASSLALGSYNEQFF.

The chain recombines TRBV14 with TRBJ1-2; D unresolved. The CDR3 extends over 15 amino acids. Germline V lookup: CDR1 SGHDN, CDR2 FVKESK. V lost 4 bases and J lost 4, with 16 bases in between. CDR3 coding DNA: TGTGCCAGCAGCCCTATCCTCGGGTCCTCCTATGGCTACACCTTC. The encoded protein is CASSPILGSSYGYTF.

V usage is TRBV4-2 and J usage is TRBJ2-2; 11 bases agree with TRBD2. Germline trimming cut 0 bases from V and 8 bases from J; bases unmatched to any gene: 14. Looked up from germline, CDR1 is LGHNA and CDR2 is YNFKEQ. CDR3 length: 19 amino acids. In DNA form, the CDR3 reads TGTGCCAGCAGCCAAGAAATGACTAGCGGGGTTGTAACGGAGGGGGAGCTGTTTTTT. Translation gives CASSQEMTSGVVTEGELFF.

V and J are TRBV6-5 and TRBJ2-7, with D possibly being TRBD2 (6 bases). The V end was cut by 7 bases, the J end by 5 bases, with 12 bases between. Germline V gives CDR1 MNHEY, CDR2 SVGAGI. CDR3 size: 12 residues. CDR3 sequence reads: CASTDRGDEQYF. CDR3 coding DNA: TGTGCCAGCACCGATCGCGGGGACGAGCAGTACTTC.

The J gene is TRBJ2-1, the V gene TRBV28; D uncertain. CDR1 MDHEN and CDR2 SYDVKM come from the germline V gene. V was cut by 7 bases and J by 7 bases, with 20 bases left in between. The CDR3 extends over 15 amino acids. This CDR3 is CASNPWVRAFNEQFF. CDR3 nucleotides: TGTGCCAGCAATCCCTGGGTTAGGGCTTTTAATGAGCAGTTCTTC.

This chain uses TRBV29-1 with TRBJ2-7; tentatively, D is TRBD2 (5 bases). From germline, CDR1 is SQVTM and CDR2 ANQGSEA. The CDR3 sequence is 13 residues long. V was trimmed by 7 bases and J by 3 bases, leaving 16 bases between them. The CDR3, as DNA: TGCAGCGCCACCTATAGCGCGGACTACGAGCAGTACTTC. This gives the protein CSATYSADYEQYF.

The V and J genes are TRBV11-2 and TRBJ1-1; 7 bases align to TRBD1. Per germline, CDR1 SGHAT and CDR2 FQNNGV. CDR3 length: 15 residues. Trimming at V came to 5 bases and at J to 1 base, leaving 7 bases not matched to a gene. The CDR3 spells CASSPEGAWNTEAFF. In DNA, the CDR3 is TGTGCCAGCAGCCCAGAGGGGGCATGGAACACTGAAGCTTTCTTT. The full variable domain, its missing parts supplied by reference TRBV11-2 and TRBJ1-1, is EAGVAQSPRYKIIEKRQSVAFWCNPISGHATLYWYQQILGQGPKLLIQFQNNGVVDDSQLPKDRFSAERLKGVDSTLKIQPAKLEDSAVYLCASSPEGAWNTEAFFGQGTRLTVV.

The J gene is TRBJ1-1, the V gene TRBV5-1; no clear D. The CDR3 totals 13 residues. The V end was cut by 0 bases, the J end by 1 base, with 4 bases between. CDR1 SGHRS and CDR2 YFSETQ come from the germline V gene. The CDR3 sequence is CASSLGRNTEAFF. In DNA, the CDR3 is TGCGCCAGCAGCTTGGGACGGAACACTGAAGCTTTCTTT.

This rearrangement joins TRBV7-6 to TRBJ1-3; 8 positions agree with TRBD1. Germline V gives CDR1 SGHVS, CDR2 FNYEAQ. This CDR3 comprises 17 residues. V lost 5 bases and J lost 3; bases outside the gene matches: 12. In DNA, the CDR3 is TGTGCCAGCAGCCCAGGGGTCAGGGGGCGCATTGGAAACACCATATATTTT. Its translation is CASSPGVRGRIGNTIYF.